The 3 T cell receptor beta chains in this list originate from one sample, sequenced in a study of blood T cell repertoires in COVID-19 (TCRdb year 2020). The library was built by means of the immunoSEQ multiplex PCR assay. TCRdb mirrors the immuneACCESS table, restricted to in-frame sequences. Some clones are absent from its copies; in checked studies, under half trace to an unresolved V gene, and the reason for the others is unknown. The table for this sample lists around 100,000 clones; more than 85% of them were counted only once. The biggest ten clones account for 6.2% of the sample. Sequencing was performed on peripheral blood. Receptor source: a human donor in a cohort sampled during active COVID-19.

The chain combines TRBV28 with TRBJ2-7; 9 nucleotides match TRBD1. V lost 3 bases, J lost 8 bases, and 8 bases stayed unmatched. CDR1 MDHEN and CDR2 SYDVKM come from the germline V gene. CDR3 length: 14 amino acids. The chain's CDR3 is CASSLDRGGQKQYF. The CDR3 nucleotides are TGTGCCAGCAGTTTGGACAGGGGCGGGCAGAAGCAGTACTTC.

The chain carries TRBV29-1 and TRBJ1-5; the D is unclear. Germline CDR1 and CDR2: SQVTM and ANQGSEA. This CDR3 comprises 14 residues. V was pared by 5 bases and J by 0 bases, with 11 bases between. CDR3 region: CSVHGDYSNQPQHF. CDR3 DNA sequence: TGCAGCGTTCACGGGGATTATAGCAATCAGCCCCAGCATTTT.

This clone was counted only a few times. V is TRBV5-1 and J is TRBJ2-7; no definite D call. CDR3 length equals 14 residues. CDR1 is SGHRS, CDR2 YFSETQ, per germline. Trimming stripped 2 bases from V and 0 bases from J, with 9 bases between. CDR3 loop: CASSLPGYSYEQYF. CDR3 nucleotide sequence: TGCGCCAGCAGCTTACCGGGTTACTCCTACGAGCAGTACTTC.